Listed below are T cell receptor beta chains from one sample, sequenced in a study of T-cell reconstitution after alpha-beta-depleted transplantation in children. TCRdb ran MiXCR on the PCR reads and lists one entry per CDR3 protein. The data show roughly 500,000 distinct CDR3 sequences, around 20% seen once. Source: PBMCs from the stem cell graft donor, taken from the stem cell graft. The receptors derive from a human donor who donated a stem cell graft to a child with acute lymphoblastic leukemia. Both conserved end residues are part of each CDR3.

j_call v_call cdr3_aa
TRBJ2-3 TRBV5-6 CASSPGTAYTDTQYF
TRBJ2-3 TRBV5-1 CASSLATGGWPDTQYF
TRBJ1-1 TRBV7-9 CASSNEGGTEAFF
TRBJ2-6 TRBV5-6 CASHHRQTGSPSGANVLTF
TRBJ2-7 TRBV6-1 CASSDMGQTYEQYF
TRBJ2-1 TRBV7-2 CASSPYIFNEQFF
TRBJ1-4 TRBV7-8 CASSLLWDRKLFF
TRBJ2-7 TRBV29-1 CSVEDYTGLGEQYF
TRBJ2-1 TRBV20-1 CSGMRTSSYNEQFF
TRBJ2-3 TRBV7-8 CASSLAEQGAQYF
TRBJ2-2 TRBV5-1 CASSSVTGPNTGELFF
TRBJ2-3 TRBV3-1 CASSFWRVDTDTQYF
TRBJ2-1 TRBV2 CASNSLPGTGGRRVGPEQFF
TRBJ1-5 TRBV20-1 CSAGSDGEYSNQPQHF
TRBJ2-3 TRBV12-3/TRBV12-4 CASSSTDWMSTDTQYF
TRBJ2-7 TRBV9 CASSEPTDEQYF
TRBJ1-1 TRBV9 CASSDRGQVTEAFF
TRBJ2-7 TRBV10-1 CASNTGSGEQYF
TRBJ2-2 TRBV9 CASSPRTRGTGELFF
TRBJ2-7 TRBV6-5 CASSSFDRDYEQYF
TRBJ2-7 TRBV7-8 CASSFNTGDRAYEQYF
TRBJ2-1 TRBV5-1 CASSLGTGTWNEQFF
TRBJ2-7 TRBV4-1 CASSQGYDQYF
TRBJ1-1 TRBV5-3 CARSSRQGEAFF
TRBJ2-1 TRBV20-1 CSARKDRGYDEQFF
TRBJ2-1 TRBV19 CASSKGQGWDEQFF
TRBJ2-5 TRBV29-1 CSVAQVSAETQYF
TRBJ2-1 TRBV7-8 CASSLPRVAGAVGSYNEQFF
TRBJ1-2 TRBV25-1 CASSPTRTAGYTF
TRBJ2-6 TRBV11-2 CASSLWRGGGISGANVLTF
TRBJ2-2 TRBV7-8 CASRVWGERTGELFF
TRBJ2-1 TRBV25-1 CASSSKRDSYNEQFF
TRBJ2-7 TRBV27 CASSLQGGYEQYF
TRBJ2-1 TRBV2 CASSTREGLAGYNEQFF
TRBJ1-2 TRBV27 CASSLVQGARYGYTF
TRBJ2-7 TRBV29-1 CSVLSGGSYEQYF
TRBJ2-3 TRBV29-1 CSVEDLADRTDTQYF
TRBJ2-7 TRBV9 CASSVGTGAEQYF
TRBJ2-1 TRBV12-5 CASGLEPQGWFNEQFF
TRBJ2-1 TRBV29-1 CSVLGLAGVYEQFF
TRBJ2-7 TRBV4-2 CASSHLTEADYEQYF
TRBJ2-7 TRBV29-1 CSVVTAYEQYF
TRBJ1-1 TRBV2 CASSERAMNTEAFF
TRBJ2-4 TRBV5-6 CASSSGGSGLAKNIQYF
TRBJ2-5 TRBV11-2 CASSPWGVSQGETQYF
TRBJ2-1 TRBV9 CASSVDRPDNEQFF
TRBJ1-1 TRBV11-2 CASSFAHSLGEAFF
TRBJ1-6 TRBV12-3/TRBV12-4 CASSLKGSPLHF
TRBJ2-7 TRBV5-1 CASSHTNYEQYF
TRBJ2-5 TRBV12-3/TRBV12-4 CASSFRGTETQYF
TRBJ2-2 TRBV7-9 CASSLWVDTGELFF
TRBJ1-2 TRBV25-1 CASSDGGTTYGYTF
TRBJ2-3 TRBV20-1 CSALRTSGTDTQYF
TRBJ2-1 TRBV5-1 CASIQTSGSSYNEQFF
TRBJ1-5 TRBV7-2 CASSSQDLSNQPQHF
TRBJ1-6 TRBV6-5 CASSSLTSSYNSPLHF